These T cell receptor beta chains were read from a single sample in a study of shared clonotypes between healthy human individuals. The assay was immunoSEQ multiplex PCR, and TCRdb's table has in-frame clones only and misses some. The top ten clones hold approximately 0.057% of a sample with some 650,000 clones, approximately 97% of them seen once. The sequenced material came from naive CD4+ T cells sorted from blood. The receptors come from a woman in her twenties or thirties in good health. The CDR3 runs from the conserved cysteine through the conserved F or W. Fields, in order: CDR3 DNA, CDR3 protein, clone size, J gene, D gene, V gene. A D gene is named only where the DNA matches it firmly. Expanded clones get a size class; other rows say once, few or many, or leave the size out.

CDR3 DNA: TGCGCCAGCAGCTTGGACCTTCACAATGAGCAGTTCTTC; CDR3 protein: CASSLDLHNEQFF; clone size: .; J gene: TRBJ2-1; D gene: .; V gene: TRBV5-1
CDR3 DNA: TGTGCCAGCAGTTTATCGTCTAATGAGCAGTTCTTC; CDR3 protein: CASSLSSNEQFF; clone size: once; J gene: TRBJ2-1; D gene: .; V gene: TRBV28
CDR3 DNA: TGTGCCAGCGGGAGAGGGGTGAACACTGAAGCTTTCTTT; CDR3 protein: CASGRGVNTEAFF; clone size: .; J gene: TRBJ1-1; D gene: .; V gene: TRBV2
CDR3 DNA: TGCGCCAGCAGCTTGGCCTTCACTAGCGGGAGTGGCGGGGAGCTGTTTTTT; CDR3 protein: CASSLAFTSGSGGELFF; clone size: .; J gene: TRBJ2-2; D gene: TRBD2; V gene: TRBV5-1
CDR3 DNA: TGTGCCAGCAGTTACTTAGGGGGGAGCCTCTTCTTT; CDR3 protein: CASSYLGGSLFF; clone size: .; J gene: TRBJ1-1; D gene: .; V gene: TRBV6-5
CDR3 DNA: TGTGCCAGCAGTTTCGGATTTAAGAACTACGAGCAGTACTTC; CDR3 protein: CASSFGFKNYEQYF; clone size: .; J gene: TRBJ2-7; D gene: .; V gene: TRBV28
CDR3 DNA: TGTGCCAGCAGCTTGCAGGGTTACATGAACACTGAAGCTTTCTTT; CDR3 protein: CASSLQGYMNTEAFF; clone size: .; J gene: TRBJ1-1; D gene: .; V gene: TRBV7-9
CDR3 DNA: TGTGCCTGGAGATTCGCAGATACGCAGTATTTT; CDR3 protein: CAWRFADTQYF; clone size: .; J gene: TRBJ2-3; D gene: .; V gene: TRBV30
CDR3 DNA: TGCGCCAGCAGTGAGACAGGACAGGGACGAACCTACAATGAGCAGTTCTTC; CDR3 protein: CASSETGQGRTYNEQFF; clone size: .; J gene: TRBJ2-1; D gene: TRBD1; V gene: TRBV10-1
CDR3 DNA: TGTGCCAGCAGTTACTCTGGCGGGTATGGCTACACCTTC; CDR3 protein: CASSYSGGYGYTF; clone size: .; J gene: TRBJ1-2; D gene: .; V gene: TRBV6-5
CDR3 DNA: TGTGCCAGCAGCCCCCGGGGGGGAGGTCTAACAGATACGCAGTATTTT; CDR3 protein: CASSPRGGGLTDTQYF; clone size: .; J gene: TRBJ2-3; D gene: TRBD2; V gene: TRBV7-2
CDR3 DNA: TGTGCCAGCAGTGTCATGAGGAGCAATCAGCCCCAGCATTTT; CDR3 protein: CASSVMRSNQPQHF; clone size: few; J gene: TRBJ1-5; D gene: .; V gene: TRBV6-1
CDR3 DNA: TGTGCCAGCAGTTGGACTAGCGGGAGTTTAGAAGAGACCCAGTACTTC; CDR3 protein: CASSWTSGSLEETQYF; clone size: .; J gene: TRBJ2-5; D gene: TRBD2; V gene: TRBV27
CDR3 DNA: TGCGCCAGCAGTGAGGGGTTCAGTCGCGTTGTGGAGGGGATTTTGGGTGGCTACACCTTC; CDR3 protein: CASSEGFSRVVEGILGGYTF; clone size: .; J gene: TRBJ1-2; D gene: .; V gene: TRBV10-2
CDR3 DNA: TGTGCCAGCAGGACTTACCAGGGGGGGGCGCGGAACACTGAAGCTTTCTTT; CDR3 protein: CASRTYQGGARNTEAFF; clone size: .; J gene: TRBJ1-1; D gene: TRBD1; V gene: TRBV2
CDR3 DNA: TGCGCCAGCAGCCAAGAGACAGGGGTTGGTCGAAAACTGTTTTTT; CDR3 protein: CASSQETGVGRKLFF; clone size: .; J gene: TRBJ1-4; D gene: TRBD1; V gene: TRBV4-1
CDR3 DNA: TGCGCCACCTCCTCGGGACTAGCGGGAGGCCTGTACCAAGAGACCCAGTACTTC; CDR3 protein: CATSSGLAGGLYQETQYF; clone size: once; J gene: TRBJ2-5; D gene: TRBD2; V gene: TRBV5-1
CDR3 DNA: TGTGCCAGCAGTTACAGGGATGGATATGAGGGCTACACCTTC; CDR3 protein: CASSYRDGYEGYTF; clone size: once; J gene: TRBJ1-2; D gene: .; V gene: TRBV6-6
CDR3 DNA: TGTGCCAGCTCACCGACGGGACAGGGGGCGCCGGGGGCTTTCTTT; CDR3 protein: CASSPTGQGAPGAFF; clone size: .; J gene: TRBJ1-1; D gene: TRBD1; V gene: TRBV18
CDR3 DNA: TGCGCCAGCAGCTTGGAGGCAGGGGGCAACCCCGGGGAGCTGTTTTTT; CDR3 protein: CASSLEAGGNPGELFF; clone size: .; J gene: TRBJ2-2; D gene: TRBD1; V gene: TRBV5-1
CDR3 DNA: TGTGCCAGCAGTCGCCCACAGGCGAATCAGCCCCAGCATTTT; CDR3 protein: CASSRPQANQPQHF; clone size: .; J gene: TRBJ1-5; D gene: .; V gene: TRBV28
CDR3 DNA: TGCGCCAGCAGCCCAACACCGGGACTCTTCACAGATACGCAGTATTTT; CDR3 protein: CASSPTPGLFTDTQYF; clone size: .; J gene: TRBJ2-3; D gene: .; V gene: TRBV5-1
CDR3 DNA: TGTGCCAGCAGTGATAAGTCTGGGGCAGTCTTGATTAGGAACACTGAAGCTTTCTTT; CDR3 protein: CASSDKSGAVLIRNTEAFF; clone size: .; J gene: TRBJ1-1; D gene: .; V gene: TRBV2
CDR3 DNA: TGTGCCAGTAGTATAGATCTCGGTCTCCTCACCGGGGAGCTGTTTTTT; CDR3 protein: CASSIDLGLLTGELFF; clone size: .; J gene: TRBJ2-2; D gene: .; V gene: TRBV19
CDR3 DNA: TGTGCCAGTAGTATACAATTCAAGGCCAGCGCACTCAATGGCTACACCTTC; CDR3 protein: CASSIQFKASALNGYTF; clone size: .; J gene: TRBJ1-2; D gene: .; V gene: TRBV19
CDR3 DNA: TGTGCCAGCAGTTACTCGACCCGGGGTCGGTACGAGCAGTACTTC; CDR3 protein: CASSYSTRGRYEQYF; clone size: .; J gene: TRBJ2-7; D gene: .; V gene: TRBV6-5